What follows is one TCR beta chain and its context. The CDR3 has 11 amino acids. V was pared by 6 bases and J by 1 base, with 4 bases between. Germline loops: CDR1 MDHEN, CDR2 SYDVKM. This entry belongs to a study of cytomegalovirus exposure and HLA in healthy donors. TCRdb's table, derived via immunoSEQ multiplex PCR, lists solely in-frame clones and lacks some. The table lists 59,000 or so clones, roughly 89% of them singletons. The TCR comes from a woman between 18 and 30 years old in good health and CMV-seronegative. The chain combines TRBV28 with TRBJ2-7; D gene unclear. The specimen sequenced was PBMCs. CDR3 residues: CASRSSYEQYF. CDR3 sequence (DNA): TGTGCCAGCAGGAGTTCCTACGAGCAGTACTTC.